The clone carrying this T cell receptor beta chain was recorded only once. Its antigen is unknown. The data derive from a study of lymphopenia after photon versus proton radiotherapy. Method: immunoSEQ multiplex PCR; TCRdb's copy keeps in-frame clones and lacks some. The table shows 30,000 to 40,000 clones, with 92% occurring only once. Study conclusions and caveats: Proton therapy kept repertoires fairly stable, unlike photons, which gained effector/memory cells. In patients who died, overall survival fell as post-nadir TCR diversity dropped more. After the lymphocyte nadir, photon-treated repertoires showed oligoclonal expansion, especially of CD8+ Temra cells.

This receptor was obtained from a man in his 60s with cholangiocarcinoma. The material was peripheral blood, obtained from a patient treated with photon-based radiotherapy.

The CDR3 DNA reads TGCAGCGTTGTGGAGGGACTTTCTACAATTCGGCAGTTCTTC. It codes for CSVVEGLSTIRQFF. The rearrangement links TRBV29-1 to TRBJ2-1; a weak D match, TRBD2 (6 bases). Trimming took 4 bases from V and 12 from J, leaving 22 bases between them. This CDR3 has 14 residues. The germline gives CDR1 SQVTM, CDR2 ANQGSEA.